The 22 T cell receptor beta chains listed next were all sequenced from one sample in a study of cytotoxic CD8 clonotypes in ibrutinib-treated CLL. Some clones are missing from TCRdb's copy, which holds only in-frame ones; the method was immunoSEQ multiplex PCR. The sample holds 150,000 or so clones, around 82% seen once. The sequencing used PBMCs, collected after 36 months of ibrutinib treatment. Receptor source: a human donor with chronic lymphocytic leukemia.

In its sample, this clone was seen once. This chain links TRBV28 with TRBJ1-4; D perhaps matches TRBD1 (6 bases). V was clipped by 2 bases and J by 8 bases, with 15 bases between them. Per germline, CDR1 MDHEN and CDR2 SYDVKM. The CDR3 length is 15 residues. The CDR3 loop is CASSLMGGNNEKLFF. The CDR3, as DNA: TGTGCCAGCAGTTTAATGGGGGGCAATAACGAAAAACTGTTTTTT.

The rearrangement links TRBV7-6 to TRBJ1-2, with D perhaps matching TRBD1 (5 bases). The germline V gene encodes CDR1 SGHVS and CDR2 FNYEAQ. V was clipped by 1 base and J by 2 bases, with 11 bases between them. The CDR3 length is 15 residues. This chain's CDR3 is CASSLVGGANYGYTF. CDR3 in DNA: TGTGCCAGCAGCTTAGTTGGAGGGGCGAACTATGGCTACACCTTC.

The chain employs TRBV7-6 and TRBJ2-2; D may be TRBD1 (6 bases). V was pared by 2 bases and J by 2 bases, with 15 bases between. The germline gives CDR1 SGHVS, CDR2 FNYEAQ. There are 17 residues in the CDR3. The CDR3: CASSLFLGTQNTGELFF. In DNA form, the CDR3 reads TGTGCCAGCAGCTTATTCTTAGGGACACAAAACACCGGGGAGCTGTTTTTT.

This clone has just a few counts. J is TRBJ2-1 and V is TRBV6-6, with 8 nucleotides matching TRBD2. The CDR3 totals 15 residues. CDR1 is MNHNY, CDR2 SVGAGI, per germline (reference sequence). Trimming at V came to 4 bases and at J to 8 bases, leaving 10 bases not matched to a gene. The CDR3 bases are TGTGCCAGCAGTTCCGTAGCGGGACCGGGGGATGAGCAGTTCTTC. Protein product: CASSSVAGPGDEQFF.

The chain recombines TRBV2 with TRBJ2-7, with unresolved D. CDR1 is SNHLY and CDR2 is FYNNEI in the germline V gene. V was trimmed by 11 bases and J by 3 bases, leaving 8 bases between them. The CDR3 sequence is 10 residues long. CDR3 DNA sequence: TGTGCCTCAGCGATCTACGAGCAGTACTTC. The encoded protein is CASAIYEQYF.

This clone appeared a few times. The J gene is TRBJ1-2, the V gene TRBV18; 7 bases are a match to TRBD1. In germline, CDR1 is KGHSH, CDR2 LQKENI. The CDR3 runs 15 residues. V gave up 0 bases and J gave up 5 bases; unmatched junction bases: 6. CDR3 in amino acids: CASSPPAGTVYGYTF. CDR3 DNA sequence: TGTGCCAGCTCACCACCTGCCGGGACAGTATATGGCTACACCTTC.

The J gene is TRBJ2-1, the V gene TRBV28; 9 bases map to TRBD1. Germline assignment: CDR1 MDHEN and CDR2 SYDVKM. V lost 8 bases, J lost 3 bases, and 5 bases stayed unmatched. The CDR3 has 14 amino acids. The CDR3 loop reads CASRGTGLYNEQFF. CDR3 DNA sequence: TGTGCCAGCCGGGGGACAGGGCTCTACAATGAGCAGTTCTTC. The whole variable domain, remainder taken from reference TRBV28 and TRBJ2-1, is DVKVTQSSRYLVKRTGEKVFLECVQDMDHENMFWYRQDPGLGLRLIYFSYDVKMKEKGDIPEGYSVSREKKERFSLILESASTNQTSMYLCASRGTGLYNEQFFGPGTRLTVL.

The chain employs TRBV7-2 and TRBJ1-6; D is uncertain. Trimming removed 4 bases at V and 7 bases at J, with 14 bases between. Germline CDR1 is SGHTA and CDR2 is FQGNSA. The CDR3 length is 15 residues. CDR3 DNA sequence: TGTGCCAGCAGCTCTTTCCCCTCCGCGAATTCACCCCTCCACTTT. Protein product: CASSSFPSANSPLHF.

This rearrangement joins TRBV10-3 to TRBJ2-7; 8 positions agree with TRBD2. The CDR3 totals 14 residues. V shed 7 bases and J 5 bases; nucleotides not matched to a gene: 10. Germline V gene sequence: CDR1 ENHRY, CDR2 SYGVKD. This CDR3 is CAITAAPGGDEQYF. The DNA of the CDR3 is TGTGCCATCACCGCAGCTCCCGGGGGGGACGAGCAGTACTTC.

CDR3 sequence reads: CATSRDGGTEAFF. The CDR3 nucleotides are TGTGCCACCAGCAGAGATGGAGGGACTGAAGCTTTCTTT. The rearrangement links TRBV15 to TRBJ1-1; no clear D gene. The V and J ends lost 0 bases and 5 bases respectively, with 7 bases between them. From germline, CDR1 is LNHNV and CDR2 YYDKDF (reference sequence). The CDR3 runs 13 residues. The complete variable domain, with remaining parts taken from reference TRBV15 and TRBJ1-1, reads DAMVIQNPRYQVTQFGKPVTLSCSQTLNHNVMYWYQQKSSQAPKLLFHYYDKDFNNEADTPDNFQSRRPNTSFCFLDIRSPGLGDTAMYLCATSRDGGTEAFFGQGTRLTVV.

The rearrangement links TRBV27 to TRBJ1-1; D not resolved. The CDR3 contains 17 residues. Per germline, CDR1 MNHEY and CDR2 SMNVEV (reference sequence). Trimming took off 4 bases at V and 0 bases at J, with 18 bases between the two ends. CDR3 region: CASSSVPYSRMNTEAFF. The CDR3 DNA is TGTGCCAGCAGTTCCGTCCCATACTCGCGCATGAACACTGAAGCTTTCTTT.

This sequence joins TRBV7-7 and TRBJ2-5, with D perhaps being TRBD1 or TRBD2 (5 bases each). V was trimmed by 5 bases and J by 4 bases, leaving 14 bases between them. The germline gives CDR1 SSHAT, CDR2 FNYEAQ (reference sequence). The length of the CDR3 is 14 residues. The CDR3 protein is CASSQGVWGETQYF. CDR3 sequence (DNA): TGTGCCAGCAGCCAGGGAGTTTGGGGAGAGACCCAGTACTTC. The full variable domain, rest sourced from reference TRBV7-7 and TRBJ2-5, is GAGVSQSPRYKVTKRGQDVTLRCDPISSHATLYWYQQALGQGPEFLTYFNYEAQPDKSGLPSDRFSAERPEGSISTLTIQRTEQRDSAMYRCASSQGVWGETQYFGPGTRLLVL.

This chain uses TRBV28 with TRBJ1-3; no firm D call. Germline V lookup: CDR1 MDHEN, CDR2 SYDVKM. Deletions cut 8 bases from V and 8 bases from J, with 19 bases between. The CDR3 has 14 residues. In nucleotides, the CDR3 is TGTGCCAGCCACAGTCCGGGTGGGGTGGACACCATATATTTT. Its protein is CASHSPGGVDTIYF. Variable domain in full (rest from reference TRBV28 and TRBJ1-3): DVKVTQSSRYLVKRTGEKVFLECVQDMDHENMFWYRQDPGLGLRLIYFSYDVKMKEKGDIPEGYSVSREKKERFSLILESASTNQTSMYLCASHSPGGVDTIYFGEGSWLTVV.

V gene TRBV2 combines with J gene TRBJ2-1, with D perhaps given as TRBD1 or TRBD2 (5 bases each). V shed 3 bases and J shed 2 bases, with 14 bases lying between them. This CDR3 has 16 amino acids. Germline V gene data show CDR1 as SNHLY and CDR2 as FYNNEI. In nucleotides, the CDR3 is TGTGCCAGCAGTGATAGAGGGGACGGTACCTACAATGAGCAGTTCTTC. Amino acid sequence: CASSDRGDGTYNEQFF.

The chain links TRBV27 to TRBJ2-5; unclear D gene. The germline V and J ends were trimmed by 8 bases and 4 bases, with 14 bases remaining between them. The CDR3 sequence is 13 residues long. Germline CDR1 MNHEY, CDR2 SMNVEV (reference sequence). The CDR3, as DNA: TGTGCCAGCGCCCCTTTGAGCCCAGAGACCCAGTACTTC. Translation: CASAPLSPETQYF.

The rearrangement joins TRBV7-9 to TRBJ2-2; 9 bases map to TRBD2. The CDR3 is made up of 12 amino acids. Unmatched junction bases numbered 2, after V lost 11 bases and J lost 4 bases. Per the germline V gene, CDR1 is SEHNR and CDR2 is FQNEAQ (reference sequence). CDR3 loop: CAAGGTTGELFF. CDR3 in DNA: TGTGCCGCGGGGGGGACCACCGGGGAGCTGTTTTTT.

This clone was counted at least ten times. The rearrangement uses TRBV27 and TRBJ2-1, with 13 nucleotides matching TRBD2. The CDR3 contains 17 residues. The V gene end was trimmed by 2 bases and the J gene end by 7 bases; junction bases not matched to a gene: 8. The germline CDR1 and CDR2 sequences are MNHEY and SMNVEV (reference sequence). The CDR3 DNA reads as TGTGCCAGCAGTTTAACTAGCGGGGGGGCTAGTTTTAATGAGCAGTTCTTC. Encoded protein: CASSLTSGGASFNEQFF.

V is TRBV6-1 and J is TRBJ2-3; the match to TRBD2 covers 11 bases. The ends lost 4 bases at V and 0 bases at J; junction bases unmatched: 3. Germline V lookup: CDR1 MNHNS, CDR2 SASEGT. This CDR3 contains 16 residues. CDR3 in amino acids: CASSGRTSGSTDTQYF. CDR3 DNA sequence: TGTGCCAGCAGTGGCCGGACTAGCGGGAGCACAGATACGCAGTATTTT.

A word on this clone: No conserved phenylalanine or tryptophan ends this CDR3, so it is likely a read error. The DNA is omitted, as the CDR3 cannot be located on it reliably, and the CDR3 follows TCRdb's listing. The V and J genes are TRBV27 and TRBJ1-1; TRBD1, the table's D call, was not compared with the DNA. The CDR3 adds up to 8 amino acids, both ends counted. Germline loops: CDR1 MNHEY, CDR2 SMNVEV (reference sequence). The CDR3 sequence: CASSWDRV.

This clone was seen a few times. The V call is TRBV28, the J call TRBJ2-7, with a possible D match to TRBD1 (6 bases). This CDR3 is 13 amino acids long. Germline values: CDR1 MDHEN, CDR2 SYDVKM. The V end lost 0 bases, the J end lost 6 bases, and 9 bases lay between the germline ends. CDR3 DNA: TGTGCCAGCAGTTTATGGGGCAGGGGCGAGCAGTACTTC. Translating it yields CASSLWGRGEQYF. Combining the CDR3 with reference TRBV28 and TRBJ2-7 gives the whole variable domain DVKVTQSSRYLVKRTGEKVFLECVQDMDHENMFWYRQDPGLGLRLIYFSYDVKMKEKGDIPEGYSVSREKKERFSLILESASTNQTSMYLCASSLWGRGEQYFGPGTRLTVT.

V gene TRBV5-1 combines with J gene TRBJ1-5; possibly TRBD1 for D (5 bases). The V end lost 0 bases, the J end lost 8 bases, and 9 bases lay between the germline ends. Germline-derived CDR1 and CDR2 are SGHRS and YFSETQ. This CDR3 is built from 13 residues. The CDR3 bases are TGCGCCAGCAGCTTGGAGGGGCCGGAGCCCCAGCATTTT. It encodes CASSLEGPEPQHF. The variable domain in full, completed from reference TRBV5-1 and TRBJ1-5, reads KAGVTQTPRYLIKTRGQQVTLSCSPISGHRSVSWYQQTPGQGLQFLFEYFSETQRNKGNFPGRFSGRQFSNSRSEMNVSTLELGDSALYLCASSLEGPEPQHFGDGTRLSIL.

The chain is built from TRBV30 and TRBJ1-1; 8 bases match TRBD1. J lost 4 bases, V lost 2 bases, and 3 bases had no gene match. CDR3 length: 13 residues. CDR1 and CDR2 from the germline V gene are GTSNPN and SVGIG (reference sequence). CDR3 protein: CAWSKTGVTEAFF. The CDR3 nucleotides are TGTGCCTGGAGTAAGACAGGGGTCACTGAAGCTTTCTTT.